One T cell receptor (beta chain) is described in this entry. Its specificity is unknown. The primer mix had 60 Vbeta and 13 Jbeta primers. Profiling relied on immunoSEQ multiplex PCR, and the TCRdb table lists in-frame clones only, not all of them. The table lists around 160,000 clones, 70% to 75% of them singletons. This entry belongs to a study of cytomegalovirus exposure and HLA in healthy donors. Study conclusions and caveats: Common viral pathogens seemed, in a later analysis, to connect with several of the most significant clusters. Most subjects had HLA-A and HLA-B alleles reportedly predicted accurately by TCR beta sequences. Reportedly, cytomegalovirus status was diagnosed with high sensitivity and specificity.

Per the germline V gene, CDR1 is LGHNT and CDR2 is FRNRAP. Trimming cost V 5 bases and J 0 bases, with 11 bases left between them. This CDR3 spans 15 amino acids. The TCR sequence derives from a man younger than 35 in good health and CMV-seropositive. The specimen was PBMCs. The genes are TRBV12-5 and TRBJ1-5, with unresolved D. The CDR3 spells CASGPGRYSNQPQHF. DNA of the CDR3: TGTGCTAGTGGTCCCGGGAGGTATAGCAATCAGCCCCAGCATTTT.